This TCR beta chain was sequenced in a study of T cell changes during pregnancy in multiple sclerosis. Profiling relied on immunoSEQ multiplex PCR, and the TCRdb table lists in-frame clones only, not all of them. The sample yields more than 45,000 clones, 85% to 95% seen once. CDR3 length equals 15 residues. V lost 3 bases and J lost 2, with 13 bases in between. Germline CDR1 LNHDA, CDR2 SQIVND (reference sequence). The clonotype originates from a female donor in good health, enrolled as a control in a pregnancy study. The sample in question was CD4+ T cells from peripheral blood mononuclear cells, obtained in the second trimester of pregnancy. V is TRBV19 and J is TRBJ1-2; unclear D gene. The CDR3 nucleotides are TGTGCCAGTAGTATTGCCCGAACAGACAACTATGGCTACACCTTC. It specifies CASSIARTDNYGYTF.